What follows is one TCR beta chain and its context. These data belong to a study of blood T cell repertoires in COVID-19. Study-level information: PBMCs, B-cell-depleted T cells, or T cells provided the cDNA or gDNA that made up the material.

Study processing details: Nucleated cell number was recorded as an estimate derived from reference gene primer amplification. Generated by immunoSEQ multiplex PCR, the TCRdb table keeps only in-frame clones and is missing some. For V, J and clone size, that table is used; D and trimming come from the DNA. Among over 200,000 clones listed, 87% were seen once. The germline V and J ends were trimmed by 9 bases and 1 base, with 12 bases remaining between them. This CDR3 comprises 14 residues. Germline V CDR1 and CDR2: SNHLY, FYNNEI. This clonotype was obtained from a woman in her late teens or twenties who had recovered from COVID-19. The sample consisted of peripheral blood. J is TRBJ2-2 and V is TRBV2; D remains unclear. For the CDR3, the DNA is TGTGCCAGTCTACCCCCGGGGAACACCGGGGAGCTGTTTTTT. This codes for CASLPPGNTGELFF.